The 25 T cell receptor beta chains below were found in one sample sequenced in a study of blood T cells in healthy people across ages (dated by TCRdb to 2014 to 2015). Library prep was done by 5' RACE. For sequencing, an Illumina HiSeq 2500 was employed. A second roughly 7 to 11 cycle PCR used a sample-barcoded 5' primer and a J-beta primer mix. TCRdb reprocessing: public reads trimmed at Q25 with fastp, clones called with MiXCR, in-frame beta chains kept. Each entry merges the rows of one CDR3 protein and shows their most common DNA and genes. Here the sample has 900,000 to 950,000 distinct CDR3 sequences; about 27% occur a single time. Clones ranked in the top ten supply roughly a tenth of the sample. These data were also filed under a second study, of T cells of mothers and their children.

The specimen sequenced was blood. All receptors derive from a woman aged 40 to 50 in good health.

With respect to this clonotype: At one end the junction does not follow the germline gene, possibly because of a read error. The chain carries TRBV18 and TRBJ2-5; D remains unclear. The CDR3 runs 15 residues. The germline CDR1 and CDR2 sequences are KGHSH and LQKENI. CDR3 region: CASPPRTGRQETQYF. For the CDR3, the DNA is TGTGCCAGCCCACCCCGCACGGGCCGGCAAGAGACCCAGTACTTC.

The sample holds a few counts of this clonotype. A read error may be the cause here, since a much bigger clone is one base away. The rearrangement uses TRBV3-1 and TRBJ2-7; D possibly corresponds to TRBD1 (6 bases). This CDR3 has 14 amino acids. CDR1 LGHDT and CDR2 YNNKEL come from the germline V gene (reference sequence). V was cut by 4 bases and J by 1 base, with 11 bases left in between. DNA of the CDR3: TGTGCCAGCAGCCCCCTCGGACAGTCCTACGAGCAGTACTTC. Protein product: CASSPLGQSYEQYF.

The rearrangement uses TRBV2 and TRBJ2-5, with D perhaps assigned TRBD1 or TRBD2 (6 bases each). The ends were cut back, 4 bases at V and 2 bases at J, with 20 bases in the middle. The CDR3 runs to 17 residues. Germline CDR1 and CDR2: SNHLY and FYNNEI. The CDR3 DNA sequence: TGTGCCAGCAGTGGAGGAGGTAGAGGAGGGGGACAAGAGACCCAGTACTTC. It yields the protein CASSGGGRGGGQETQYF.

A note on this clonotype: A read error may be the cause here, since a much bigger clone is one base away. V gene TRBV20-1 combines with J gene TRBJ2-6, with D possibly matching TRBD1 (5 bases). Germline V gene lookup returns CDR1 DFQATT and CDR2 SNEGSKA (reference sequence). This CDR3 has 15 residues. CDR3 protein: CSASRQSSGANALTF. In DNA, the CDR3 is TGCAGTGCTTCCAGACAGAGCTCTGGGGCCAACGCCCTGACTTTC.

This clonotype has a count of ten or more. The chain carries TRBV20-1 and TRBJ2-7; 8 bases fit TRBD2. The CDR3 spans 14 residues. Looked up from germline, CDR1 is DFQATT and CDR2 is SNEGSKA (reference sequence). V dropped 1 base and J dropped 4; count of bases not matched to a gene: 6. The CDR3 nucleotides read TGCAGTGCTAGAGTAGCGGGGCCCTCTTACGAGCAGTACTTC. Translation gives CSARVAGPSYEQYF.

The chain uses TRBV29-1 and TRBJ2-7; 7 bases align to TRBD2. Germline loops: CDR1 SQVTM, CDR2 ANQGSEA. There are 14 residues in the CDR3. V trimming: 3 bases; J trimming: 0 bases; junction bases outside the gene matches: 5. CDR3 sequence: CSVEREGVSYEQYF. The CDR3 DNA follows: TGCAGCGTTGAGAGGGAGGGCGTCTCCTACGAGCAGTACTTC.

This clonotype came up many times. This rearrangement joins TRBV20-1 to TRBJ2-5; 10 positions match TRBD2. Germline-derived CDR1 and CDR2 are DFQATT and SNEGSKA (reference sequence). The CDR3 extends over 16 amino acids. After removal of 1 base from V and 1 base from J, the junction contained 6 bases not matched to a gene. The CDR3 nucleotides read TGCAGTGCTAGAGGTCCGGGACTAGCGACCCAAGAGACCCAGTACTTC. This gives the protein CSARGPGLATQETQYF.

A word on this clonotype: A clone one base away is much larger, so this may be a read error. The CDR3 spells CASSHDRSNEQYF. The CDR3 nucleotides are TGTGCCAGCTCACATGACAGGTCCAATGAGCAGTACTTC. The gene calls are TRBV18 and TRBJ2-5, with D possibly matching TRBD1 (6 bases). In germline, CDR1 is KGHSH, CDR2 LQKENI. The CDR3 has 13 residues. V gave up 4 bases and J gave up 11 bases, with 17 bases separating them.

This clonotype showed up many times. V gene TRBV20-1 combines with J gene TRBJ2-4, with 9 bases aligning to TRBD1. Germline V gene sequence: CDR1 DFQATT, CDR2 SNEGSKA (reference sequence). The CDR3 runs 14 residues. The V and J ends lost 2 bases and 9 bases, in that order; junction bases with no gene match: 8. The CDR3 loop reads CSARPGDREAIQYF. The CDR3 nucleotides are TGCAGTGCTAGACCGGGGGACAGGGAGGCCATTCAGTACTTC.

The sample holds a few counts of this clonotype. The chain couples TRBV18 to TRBJ2-7, with 9 nucleotides matching TRBD1. Losses at the gene ends were 5 bases for V and 2 bases for J; bases not matched to a gene: 7. The CDR3 is made up of 15 amino acids. The germline V gene has CDR1 KGHSH and CDR2 LQKENI. DNA of the CDR3: TGTGCCAGCTCAGCCCGACAGGGGGGCACCTACGAGCAGTACTTC. This encodes CASSARQGGTYEQYF.

In this sample, this clonotype turned up many times. The chain has TRBV27 and TRBJ1-6; 7 bases map to TRBD1. The CDR3 consists of 17 residues. In germline, CDR1 is MNHEY, CDR2 SMNVEV (reference sequence). With V trimmed by 5 bases and J by 0 bases, 7 bases remained unmatched. The CDR3 nucleotides read TGTGCCAGCAGTCCCGGGACAGCTTACTCCTATAATTCACCCCTCCACTTT. Translated, it gives CASSPGTAYSYNSPLHF.

The J gene is TRBJ2-7, the V gene TRBV11-2; TRBD1 is a possible D gene (6 bases). This CDR3 spans 14 amino acids. CDR1 SGHAT and CDR2 FQNNGV come from the germline V gene. V lost 1 base, J lost 5 bases, and 12 bases lay in between. DNA of the CDR3: TGTGCCAGCAGCTTAGTCCAGGGGACCCACGAGCAGTACTTC. Amino acids: CASSLVQGTHEQYF.

CDR3 sequence: CASSLRIDSNQPQHF. CDR3 DNA: TGTGCCAGCAGCTTACGGATAGATAGCAATCAGCCCCAGCATTTT. The V and J genes are TRBV7-2 and TRBJ1-5; D is undetermined. This CDR3 region has 15 residues. The V end was cut by 2 bases, the J end by 0 bases, with 8 bases between. Germline CDR1 reads SGHTA; CDR2 reads FQGNSA. The full variable domain, in which reference TRBV7-2 and TRBJ1-5 provide the parts outside the CDR3, is GAGVSQSPSNKVTEKGKDVELRCDPISGHTALYWYRQSLGQGLEFLIYFQGNSAPDKSGLPSDRFSAERTGGSVSTLTIQRTQQEDSAVYLCASSLRIDSNQPQHFGDGTRLSIL.

This chain links TRBV29-1 with TRBJ1-2; D is undetermined. This CDR3 has 8 amino acids. Germline V lookup: CDR1 SQVTM, CDR2 ANQGSEA. V was cut by 5 bases and J by 8 bases, with 3 bases left in between. The CDR3 reads CSVQGYTF. CDR3 bases: TGCAGCGTTCAGGGCTACACCTTC.

This clonotype was counted between two and nine times. This chain uses TRBV20-1 with TRBJ2-1, with D perhaps being TRBD1 or TRBD2 (6 bases each). This CDR3 contains 15 residues. From germline, CDR1 is DFQATT and CDR2 SNEGSKA (reference sequence). V was cut by 4 bases and J by 7 bases, with 20 bases left in between. Written as DNA, the CDR3 is TGCAGTGCTACTCAACCTAGCCTAGGGGGGAATGAGCAGTTCTTC. As protein: CSATQPSLGGNEQFF.

This clonotype was seen more than once but under ten times. The chain couples TRBV6-6 to TRBJ1-1, with D maybe TRBD1 (5 bases). The CDR3 sequence is 13 residues long. CDR1 and CDR2 (germline): MNHNY, SVGAGI (reference sequence). The CDR3 spells CAEQDGMNTEAFF. CDR3 nucleotides: TGTGCGGAACAGGACGGAATGAACACTGAAGCTTTCTTT.

This clonotype was detected only a few times. The chain links TRBV5-1 to TRBJ2-5, with 7 bases that match TRBD2. This CDR3 contains 15 residues. V gave up 4 bases and J gave up 2 bases; unmatched junction bases: 8. The germline V gene has CDR1 SGHRS and CDR2 YFSETQ. The CDR3 loop reads CASSQTGLPQETQYF. CDR3 in DNA: TGCGCCAGCAGCCAAACGGGACTACCGCAAGAGACCCAGTACTTC.

The rearrangement uses TRBV18 and TRBJ1-4; 7 bases are shared with TRBD1. The CDR3 contains 15 residues. V was pared by 1 base and J by 7 bases, with 6 bases of the junction left unmatched. Germline-derived CDR1 and CDR2 are KGHSH and LQKENI. The CDR3 nucleotides read TGTGCCAGCTCACCACGAAACAGGGGAGGTGAAAAACTGTTTTTT. Its translation is CASSPRNRGGEKLFF.

The gene calls are TRBV28 and TRBJ2-1; 8 nucleotides match TRBD2. The CDR3 is made up of 13 amino acids. With V trimmed by 5 bases and J by 6 bases, 3 bases remained unmatched. Germline V gene sequence: CDR1 MDHEN, CDR2 SYDVKM. The CDR3 DNA reads TGTGCCAGCAGTCGCGGGAGGTCCAATGAGCAGTTCTTC. It translates to CASSRGRSNEQFF.

The chain carries TRBV20-1 and TRBJ1-4; no clear D. The CDR3 totals 12 residues. V lost 6 bases and J 7 bases, leaving 12 bases between the germline ends. The germline V gene has CDR1 DFQATT and CDR2 SNEGSKA (reference sequence). The CDR3 is CSARTSGEKLFF. CDR3 sequence (DNA): TGCAGTGCAAGAACTTCTGGTGAAAAACTGTTTTTT.

This chain uses TRBV28 with TRBJ2-3; TRBD2 matches 15 bases. Germline loops: CDR1 MDHEN, CDR2 SYDVKM. The CDR3 contains 18 residues. The V gene end was trimmed by 5 bases and the J gene end by 0 bases; junction bases not matched to a gene: 6. CDR3 DNA sequence: TGTGCCAGCAGTCTAGGGACTAGCGGGGGGCGGAGCACAGATACGCAGTATTTT. Translating it yields CASSLGTSGGRSTDTQYF.

CDR3 in amino acids: CASSLPSSGGSADTQYF. As DNA, the CDR3 is TGCGCCAGCAGCTTACCGTCTAGCGGGGGGAGCGCAGATACGCAGTATTTT. The chain carries TRBV5-1 and TRBJ2-3, with 11 positions matching TRBD2. The CDR3 loop spans 17 amino acids. V lost 2 bases and J lost 4; bases outside the gene matches: 9. Germline loops: CDR1 SGHRS, CDR2 YFSETQ. Using reference TRBV5-1 and TRBJ2-3 for the parts outside the CDR3, the full variable domain is KAGVTQTPRYLIKTRGQQVTLSCSPISGHRSVSWYQQTPGQGLQFLFEYFSETQRNKGNFPGRFSGRQFSNSRSEMNVSTLELGDSALYLCASSLPSSGGSADTQYFGPGTRLTVL.

The chain recombines TRBV7-2 with TRBJ2-5; TRBD1 might be the D (6 bases). This CDR3 is built from 13 residues. Trimming removed 8 bases at V and 0 bases at J, with 10 bases between. Germline V gives CDR1 SGHTA, CDR2 FQGNSA. CDR3 residues: CASRTEDQETQYF. The CDR3 DNA follows: TGTGCCAGCCGGACAGAAGACCAAGAGACCCAGTACTTC.

This clonotype was observed a few times. The germline gene is not matched at one end of the junction; a read error may be the cause. The chain links TRBV7-3 to TRBJ2-7, with D uncertain. CDR1 is SGHTA, CDR2 FQGTGA, per germline. CDR3 length: 14 amino acids. The CDR3 is CASSPGPGPYEKYF. The CDR3 DNA follows: TGTGCCAGCAGCCCCGGACCCGGACCCTACGAGAAGTACTTC.

Many counts were recorded for this clonotype. The chain has TRBV20-1 and TRBJ1-2, with D maybe TRBD1 (5 bases). Trimming pared 5 bases from V and 4 bases from J, leaving 11 bases between. This CDR3 is built from 12 residues. Germline CDR1 and CDR2: DFQATT and SNEGSKA (reference sequence). In DNA form, the CDR3 reads TGCAGTGCTTACAGGCTATCCTATGGCTACACCTTC. Encoded protein: CSAYRLSYGYTF.